This entry lists 19 T cell receptor beta chains sequenced from one sample in a study of T cell repertoires in cytomegalovirus infection. Each CDR3 protein gets one entry after TCRdb re-called the reads with MiXCR. The sample lists about half a million distinct CDR3 sequences, about 42% occurring once. No antigen is known for these receptors. Material: cultured PBMCs, obtained from culture after CMV antigen stimulation. Source of these receptors: a human donor in good health (CMV status not recorded). Some clones in this sample may be carry-over from other donors' samples.

The chain uses TRBV12-5 and TRBJ1-5; 7 bases align to TRBD1. From germline, CDR1 is LGHNT and CDR2 FRNRAP. The ends lost 0 bases at V and 0 bases at J; junction bases unmatched: 11. This CDR3 is built from 19 residues. DNA for the CDR3: TGTGCTAGTGGTTTGGTACTTTGGGACAGCTCAAATAGCAATCAGCCCCAGCATTTT. Encoded protein: CASGLVLWDSSNSNQPQHF.

The chain joins TRBV5-1 to TRBJ2-3, with 10 bases that match TRBD2. There are 15 residues in the CDR3. The germline V gene encodes CDR1 SGHRS and CDR2 YFSETQ. V dropped 2 bases and J dropped 2; count of bases not matched to a gene: 2. CDR3 loop: CASSFGLAVTDTQYF. CDR3 DNA sequence: TGCGCCAGCAGCTTCGGACTAGCGGTCACAGATACGCAGTATTTT.

The chain is built from TRBV5-6 and TRBJ1-2; D gene uncertain. The V gene lost 1 base and the J gene lost 4 bases, with 8 bases spanning the gap. Germline lookup yields CDR1 SGHDT and CDR2 YYEEEE. This CDR3 region has 13 residues. The CDR3, as DNA: TGTGCCAGCAGCTTGTATGGAACCTATGGCTACACCTTC. Translated, it gives CASSLYGTYGYTF.

In this sample, this clonotype turned up a few times. This chain joins TRBV12-3 or TRBV12-4 and TRBJ2-1; 11 nucleotides match TRBD2. After removal of 3 bases from V and 6 bases from J, the junction contained 13 bases not matched to a gene. The CDR3 extends over 18 amino acids. Written as DNA, the CDR3 is TGTGCCAGCAGTTTTCGGGCTAGCGGGAGGACCCCAGCCAATGAGCAGTTCTTC. It translates to CASSFRASGRTPANEQFF.

Comment on this clonotype: A junction end diverges from the germline sequence, so it may reflect a read error. The chain recombines TRBV7-2 with TRBJ2-5; 9 nucleotides agree with TRBD2. The CDR3 runs to 14 residues. Germline CDR1 SGHTA, CDR2 FQGNSA. CDR3 nucleotide sequence: TGTGCCAGCAGCCGGACTAGCGCCCAAGAGACCCTGTACTTC. It codes for CASSRTSAQETLYF.

This clonotype was recorded a few times. The V gene is TRBV7-9, the J gene TRBJ1-6; a weak D match, TRBD1 (6 bases). The germline V and J ends were trimmed by 2 bases and 7 bases, with 9 bases remaining between them. CDR1 and CDR2 (germline): SEHNR, FQNEAQ (reference sequence). The CDR3 covers 14 residues. CDR3 DNA: TGTGCCAGCAGCTTATACAGGGCAAATTCACCCCTCCACTTT. It is translated as CASSLYRANSPLHF.

V and J are TRBV15 and TRBJ2-5; 9 bases agree with TRBD2. There are 16 residues in the CDR3. V shed 4 bases and J 4 bases; nucleotides not matched to a gene: 10. The germline gives CDR1 LNHNV, CDR2 YYDKDF (reference sequence). The CDR3 DNA reads TGTGCCACCAGCACCGACATAGCGGGAGCTCGAGAGACCCAGTACTTC. Amino acid sequence: CATSTDIAGARETQYF.

This clonotype turned up a few times. The V and J genes are TRBV7-2 and TRBJ1-4; 7 bases line up with TRBD1. In germline, CDR1 is SGHTA, CDR2 FQGNSA. V was pared by 5 bases and J by 4 bases, with 13 bases of the junction left unmatched. This CDR3 is 17 amino acids long. This CDR3 is CASSGTGTAGDNEKLFF. In nucleotides, the CDR3 is TGTGCCAGCAGCGGCACCGGGACAGCAGGCGATAATGAAAAACTGTTTTTT.

This clonotype was seen once. This rearrangement joins TRBV10-3 to TRBJ1-3; D is uncertain. Germline CDR1 and CDR2: ENHRY and SYGVKD. Trimming removed 1 base at V and 0 bases at J, with 16 bases between. This CDR3 has 18 residues. Here the CDR3 DNA reads TGTGCCATCAGTGAGTTACAAGCTGTCTCAAGCTCTGGAAACACCATATATTTT. Translated, it gives CAISELQAVSSSGNTIYF.

The sample holds one count of this clonotype. This chain uses TRBV7-4 with TRBJ2-1; the match to TRBD1 covers 8 bases. The CDR3 contains 16 residues. Germline V gene sequence: CDR1 SGHVT, CDR2 SQSDAQ. Trimming removed 4 bases from V and 0 bases from J; junction bases left unmatched: 5. CDR3 coding DNA: TGTGCCAGCAGCTCCGATGGACAGGGCTCCTACAATGAGCAGTTCTTC. Translating gives CASSSDGQGSYNEQFF.

The genes are TRBV4-1 and TRBJ1-2; no firm D call. V dropped 4 bases and J dropped 8 bases, with 14 bases sitting between them. The CDR3 runs to 13 residues. Per germline, CDR1 MGHRA and CDR2 YSYEKL. The CDR3 DNA follows: TGCGCCAGCAGCCTGTCGGAGGCGCGGGGCTACACCTTC. Translating it yields CASSLSEARGYTF.

The gene calls are TRBV20-1 and TRBJ1-5, with D perhaps matching TRBD1 (5 bases). Germline CDR1 reads DFQATT; CDR2 reads SNEGSKA (reference sequence). The CDR3 extends over 13 amino acids. Trimming stripped 3 bases from V and 4 bases from J, with 10 bases between. The CDR3 loop reads CSASWGQNQPQHF. CDR3 nucleotide sequence: TGCAGTGCTAGTTGGGGCCAAAATCAGCCCCAGCATTTT.

In this sample, this clonotype turned up many times. The V gene is TRBV7-8, the J gene TRBJ2-1, with TRBD1 as a possible D gene (6 bases). CDR3 length: 16 residues. V gave up 4 bases and J gave up 5 bases, with 18 bases separating them. The germline CDR1 and CDR2 sequences are SGHVS and FQNEAQ. CDR3: CASSWRWGRTNNEQFF. The CDR3, as DNA: TGTGCCAGCAGCTGGAGGTGGGGGCGAACGAACAATGAGCAGTTCTTC.

In its sample, this clonotype was seen a few times. This chain connects TRBV7-2 to TRBJ1-1; possible D gene TRBD1, 5 bases. The CDR3 contains 12 residues. Germline V lookup: CDR1 SGHTA, CDR2 FQGNSA. Trimming left V 5 bases short and J 6 bases short, with 10 bases between. The DNA of the CDR3 is TGTGCCAGCAGCCCAGGGTCCCCTGAAGCTTTCTTT. It codes for CASSPGSPEAFF.

CDR3 DNA sequence: TGTGCCAGTAGTATTCATGTTGAGGCCCGACAGAAATTTTTT. It is translated as CASSIHVEARQKFF. The chain combines TRBV19 with TRBJ1-4; D might be TRBD1 (5 bases). V lost 3 bases, J lost 17 bases, and 22 bases lay in between. Germline V gene lookup returns CDR1 LNHDA and CDR2 SQIVND (reference sequence). The CDR3 totals 14 residues.

This clonotype has a handful of counts. The chain uses TRBV7-9 and TRBJ2-1; 11 bases agree with TRBD1. Germline lookup yields CDR1 SEHNR and CDR2 FQNEAQ (reference sequence). The CDR3 totals 15 residues. J was trimmed by 5 bases and V by 5 bases; bases with no gene match: 5. The CDR3: CASSPGQGGNNEQFF. The CDR3 DNA is TGTGCCAGCAGCCCGGGACAGGGGGGAAACAATGAGCAGTTCTTC.

The chain links TRBV7-2 to TRBJ2-1, with TRBD2 identical over 7 bases. Germline V lookup: CDR1 SGHTA, CDR2 FQGNSA. Trimming at V came to 4 bases and at J to 4 bases, leaving 7 bases not matched to a gene. This CDR3 contains 15 residues. CDR3 bases: TGTGCCAGCAGCTCTGCGGGAGCGGGGTACAATGAGCAGTTCTTC. It yields the protein CASSSAGAGYNEQFF.

The chain joins TRBV19 to TRBJ2-1; 7 positions agree with TRBD1. Germline CDR1 LNHDA, CDR2 SQIVND (reference sequence). This CDR3 is 13 amino acids long. Unmatched junction bases numbered 2, after V lost 3 bases and J lost 6 bases. The CDR3 DNA sequence: TGTGCCAGTAGTATCTACAGGGGCAATGAGCAGTTCTTC. This codes for CASSIYRGNEQFF.

This rearrangement joins TRBV6-2 or TRBV6-3 to TRBJ1-5; D may be TRBD1 (6 bases). CDR3 length equals 15 residues. Germline values: CDR1 MNHEY, CDR2 SVGEGT. V was shortened by 2 bases and J by 4 bases, with 12 bases between the two germline ends. The CDR3 spells CASSYAPGENQPQHF. The CDR3 region has the DNA TGTGCCAGCAGTTACGCCCCAGGGGAGAATCAGCCCCAGCATTTT.